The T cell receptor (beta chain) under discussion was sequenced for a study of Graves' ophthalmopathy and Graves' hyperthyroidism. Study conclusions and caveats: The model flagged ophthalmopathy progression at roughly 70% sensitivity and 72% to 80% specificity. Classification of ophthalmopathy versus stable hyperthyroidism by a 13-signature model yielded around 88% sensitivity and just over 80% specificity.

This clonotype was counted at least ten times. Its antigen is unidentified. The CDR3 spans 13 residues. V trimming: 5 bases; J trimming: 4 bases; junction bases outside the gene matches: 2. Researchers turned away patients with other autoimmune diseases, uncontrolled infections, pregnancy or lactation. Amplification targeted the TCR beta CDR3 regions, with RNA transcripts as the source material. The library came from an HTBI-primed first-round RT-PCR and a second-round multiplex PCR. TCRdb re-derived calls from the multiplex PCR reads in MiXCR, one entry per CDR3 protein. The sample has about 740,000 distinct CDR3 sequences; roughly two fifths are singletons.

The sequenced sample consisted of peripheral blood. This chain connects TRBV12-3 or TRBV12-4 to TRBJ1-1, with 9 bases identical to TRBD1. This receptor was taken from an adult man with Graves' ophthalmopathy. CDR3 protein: CASSADRGTEAFF. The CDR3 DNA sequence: TGTGCCAGCAGTGCGGACAGGGGCACTGAAGCTTTCTTT.